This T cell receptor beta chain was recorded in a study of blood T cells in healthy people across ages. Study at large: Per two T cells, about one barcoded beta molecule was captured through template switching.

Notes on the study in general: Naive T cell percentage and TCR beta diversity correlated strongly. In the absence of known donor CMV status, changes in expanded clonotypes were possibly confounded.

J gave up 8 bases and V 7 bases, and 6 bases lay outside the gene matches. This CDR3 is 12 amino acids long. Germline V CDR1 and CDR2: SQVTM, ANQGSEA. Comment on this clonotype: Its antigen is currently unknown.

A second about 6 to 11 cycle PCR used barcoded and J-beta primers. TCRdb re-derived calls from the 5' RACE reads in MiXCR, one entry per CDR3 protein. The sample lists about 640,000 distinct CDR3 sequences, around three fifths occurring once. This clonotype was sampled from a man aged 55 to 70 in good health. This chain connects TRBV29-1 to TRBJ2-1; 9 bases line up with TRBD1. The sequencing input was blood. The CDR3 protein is CSAYRGLDEQFF. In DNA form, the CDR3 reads TGCAGCGCCTACAGGGGGCTCGATGAGCAGTTCTTC.